Listed below are T cell receptor beta chains from one sample, sequenced in a study of monozygotic twins with inflammatory bowel disease. No DNA is given; TCRdb re-called the 5' RACE reads and lists each CDR3 protein once. Recorded for this sample: more than 75,000 distinct CDR3 sequences. The sequenced material came from blood. Source of these receptors: a human donor with ulcerative colitis or Crohn's disease, or a healthy co-twin of an affected twin (not recorded which). CDR3s include the opening cysteine and the closing phenylalanine or tryptophan. The order of the fields is V gene, CDR3 length, J gene, CDR3 protein.

TRBV12-3/TRBV12-4	15	TRBJ1-4	CASARTGATNEKLFF
TRBV27	15	TRBJ1-2	CASSPNGPRNYGYTF
TRBV4-2	15	TRBJ1-1	CASSQDGSMNTEAFF
TRBV5-1	15	TRBJ2-3	CASSPRLESTDTQYF
TRBV11-2	13	TRBJ2-1	CASSLGLYNEQFF
TRBV6-2/TRBV6-3	11	TRBJ1-4	CASSPGTELFF
TRBV7-7	15	TRBJ1-1	CASSFRARMNTEAFF
TRBV5-5	14	TRBJ1-5	CASSPSMRNQPQHF
TRBV5-1	15	TRBJ2-5	CASSPGTGQQETQYF
TRBV5-1	20	TRBJ1-1	CASSLTPQGAWSTLNTEAFF
TRBV3-1	14	TRBJ1-2	CASSLLTGSYGYTF
TRBV20-1	14	TRBJ2-7	CSAKRQINPYEQYF
TRBV7-9	15	TRBJ1-6	CASSLGGGGNSPLHF
TRBV20-1	11	TRBJ1-2	CSASRRDGYTF
TRBV5-1	15	TRBJ2-1	CASSPEGVGGNEQFF
TRBV3-1	13	TRBJ1-3	CASSQQGGNTIYF
TRBV6-5	11	TRBJ2-5	CASTKAETQYF
TRBV6-1	13	TRBJ2-1	CASSVGGGYEQFF
TRBV5-1	14	TRBJ2-5	CASSNTGGSGTQYF
TRBV5-1	13	TRBJ1-2	CASSSQDRASYTF
TRBV5-1	16	TRBJ2-7	CASELAGGQYHYEQYF
TRBV20-1	15	TRBJ2-7	CSARGTGGFIYEQYF
TRBV10-2	13	TRBJ1-1	CATSDRGPGEAFF
TRBV5-4	15	TRBJ2-3	CASSLRQGGTDTQYF
TRBV5-1	15	TRBJ2-3	CASSLKGATWDTQYF
TRBV12-3/TRBV12-4	12	TRBJ2-7	CASGDRSYEQYF
TRBV7-9	13	TRBJ1-5	CASSSGTNQPQHF
TRBV12-3/TRBV12-4	12	TRBJ1-1	CASSLGQTMSFF
TRBV5-6	14	TRBJ2-1	CASSLESSYNEQFF
TRBV7-2	13	TRBJ1-5	CASSPQGIPTQHF
TRBV2	16	TRBJ2-1	CASMAGLAGGFDEQFF
TRBV12-3/TRBV12-4	15	TRBJ2-1	CASSLDRSYYNEQFF
TRBV3-1	14	TRBJ2-5	CASSPGTQQETQYF
TRBV18	14	TRBJ2-7	CASSPPSGFNEQYF
TRBV7-2	15	TRBJ1-2	CASSPLNTLNYGYTF
TRBV5-1	15	TRBJ2-6	CASSFRGAGANVLTF
TRBV10-3	14	TRBJ2-7	CAIRPEAASPEQYF
TRBV6-6	14	TRBJ1-1	CASSWEGGNTEAFF
TRBV20-1	17	TRBJ2-2	CSARDGGQGRLDGELFF
TRBV3-1	15	TRBJ2-5	CASSEDRGWVKTQYF
TRBV7-2	13	TRBJ2-3	CASSLGVEDTQYF
TRBV29-1	13	TRBJ2-5	CSVVVGGFETQYF
TRBV3-1	15	TRBJ2-2	CASSQGVIATGELFF
TRBV11-2	13	TRBJ2-7	CASSLAYIAEQYF
TRBV12-3/TRBV12-4	16	TRBJ2-2	CASSFGRGANTGELFF
TRBV29-1	13	TRBJ2-5	CSVDRTAQETQYF
TRBV7-9	16	TRBJ2-2	CASSLTSGSNTGELFF
TRBV11-2	13	TRBJ2-1	CASSLESGGEQFF
TRBV12-3/TRBV12-4	14	TRBJ2-7	CASSLDGGRMEQYF
TRBV19	15	TRBJ1-6	CASSSGRSFDSPLHF
TRBV20-1	15	TRBJ2-1	CSAREEAGVDNEQFF
TRBV18	14	TRBJ2-3	CASSPPTVEDTQYF
TRBV5-6	14	TRBJ2-1	CASSFPVVENEQFF
TRBV12-3/TRBV12-4	13	TRBJ2-1	CASRWRGVNEQFF